What follows describes a single TCR beta chain. The data were obtained in a study of blood T cell repertoires in COVID-19. Study background: Acute and convalescent COVID-19 samples came from the United States, Italy and Spain. Sample material is recorded as cDNA or gDNA derived from T cells, B-cell-depleted T cells, or PBMCs.

Original methodology: The authors estimated nucleated cell counts from reference gene primer amplification. TCRdb keeps only in-frame clones here, not all; method: immunoSEQ multiplex PCR. The DNA gave D and trimming, while V, J and clone size come from that table. The sample lists under 250,000 clones, roughly 84% occurring once. V lost 5 bases to trimming and J lost 3 bases, with 17 bases between them. CDR1 is MDHEN, CDR2 SYDVKM, per germline. This CDR3 contains 16 residues. The V gene is TRBV28, the J gene TRBJ2-1, with a possible D match to TRBD2 (6 bases). The sequenced material came from peripheral blood. The source is a man aged 50 or older with active or convalescent COVID-19. This CDR3 reads CASSASGEGNYNEQFF. In DNA form, the CDR3 reads TGTGCCAGCAGTGCCTCGGGGGAAGGAAACTACAATGAGCAGTTCTTC.